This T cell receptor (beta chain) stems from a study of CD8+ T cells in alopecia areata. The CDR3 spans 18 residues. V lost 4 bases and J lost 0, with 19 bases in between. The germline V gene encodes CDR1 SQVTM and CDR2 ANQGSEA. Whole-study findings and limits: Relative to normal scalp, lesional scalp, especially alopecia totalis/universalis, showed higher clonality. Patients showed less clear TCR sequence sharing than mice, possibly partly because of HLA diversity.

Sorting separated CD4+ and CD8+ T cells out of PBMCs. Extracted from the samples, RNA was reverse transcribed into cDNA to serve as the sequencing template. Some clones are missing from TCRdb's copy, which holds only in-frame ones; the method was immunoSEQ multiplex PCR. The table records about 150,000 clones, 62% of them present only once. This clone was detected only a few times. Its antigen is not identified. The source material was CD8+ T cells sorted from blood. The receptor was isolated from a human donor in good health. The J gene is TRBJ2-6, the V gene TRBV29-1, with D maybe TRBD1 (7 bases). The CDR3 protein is CSVGLGTAQFSGANVLTF. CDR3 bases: TGCAGCGTTGGACTAGGGACAGCACAATTCTCTGGGGCCAACGTCCTGACTTTC.